This TCR beta chain was found in a study of blood T cell repertoires in COVID-19 (dated by TCRdb to about 2020). Study-level background: Collaborator samples came from the United States, Italy and Spain and covered acute and convalescent phases of COVID-19. Where available, HLA class I and class II types were obtained from metadata supplied by the sample provider rather than from assay-based typing. A de-identified subject ID, COVID-19 status, age in years and sex were almost always included in the sample metadata. Subjects who had been exposed to COVID-19, were actively infected with it, or had recovered from it provided the deeply sampled blood TCRbeta repertoires that made up the dataset. The repertoires were released in a freely available public database intended as a resource for research on the immune response to SARS-CoV-2. Samples came from the ongoing ImmuneRACE study (first 160 participants) plus 1,254 subjects from 6 global collaborators. The prospective study material was composed of cDNA or gDNA derived from T cells, B-cell-depleted T cells, or PBMCs. The investigation overall reported the following: The amount of clinical and demographic metadata varied by source and participant and was provided uncurated.

Each collaborating institution followed its own protocols to collect whole blood in K2EDTA tubes. For TCRbeta analysis, collaborators shipped samples in one of three forms: frozen whole blood, isolated PBMCs, or DNA extracted from either of those sample types. TCRbeta CDR3 regions were amplified from genomic DNA by means of the immunoSEQ Assay, a bias-controlled multiplex PCR. The original methods were these. The number of nucleated cells in each sample was estimated from the amplification of reference gene primers within the assay. Sequence reads were collapsed and filtered to measure the absolute abundance of every unique TCRbeta CDR3 rearrangement. Productive Simpson clonality was computed per sample as the square root of Simpson's diversity index over productive rearrangements. TCRdb mirrors the immuneACCESS table, restricted to in-frame sequences. Some clones are absent from its copies; in checked studies, under half trace to an unresolved V gene, and the reason for the others is unknown. The DNA was the basis for D and trimming; V, J and clone size are from that table. The sample table lists around 200,000 clones, 70% to 90% of them with a count of one. 2% to 3% of the sample is in the top ten clones.

Based on the germline V gene, the CDR1 and CDR2 sequences are MNHNS and SASEGT. From its cysteine to its phenylalanine, the CDR3 spans 16 amino acids. The entry retains the CDR3 DNA only, 48 bases that are in frame from base 1. Deletion took 3 bases off V and 4 bases off J, with a span of 18 bases between the germline ends. Details on this clone: There is no known antigen for this receptor. No base quality values were provided; no much bigger clone lies one nucleotide off.

The specimen sequenced was peripheral blood. This TCR derives from a man between 35 and 55 years old with active or convalescent COVID-19. The V and J segments used are TRBV6-1 and TRBJ1-1; no D gene call is confident. The CDR3 protein sequence reads: CASSDRLLERGTEAFF. The bases read TGTGCCAGCAGTGACCGACTACTTGAACGCGGCACTGAAGCTTTCTTT.